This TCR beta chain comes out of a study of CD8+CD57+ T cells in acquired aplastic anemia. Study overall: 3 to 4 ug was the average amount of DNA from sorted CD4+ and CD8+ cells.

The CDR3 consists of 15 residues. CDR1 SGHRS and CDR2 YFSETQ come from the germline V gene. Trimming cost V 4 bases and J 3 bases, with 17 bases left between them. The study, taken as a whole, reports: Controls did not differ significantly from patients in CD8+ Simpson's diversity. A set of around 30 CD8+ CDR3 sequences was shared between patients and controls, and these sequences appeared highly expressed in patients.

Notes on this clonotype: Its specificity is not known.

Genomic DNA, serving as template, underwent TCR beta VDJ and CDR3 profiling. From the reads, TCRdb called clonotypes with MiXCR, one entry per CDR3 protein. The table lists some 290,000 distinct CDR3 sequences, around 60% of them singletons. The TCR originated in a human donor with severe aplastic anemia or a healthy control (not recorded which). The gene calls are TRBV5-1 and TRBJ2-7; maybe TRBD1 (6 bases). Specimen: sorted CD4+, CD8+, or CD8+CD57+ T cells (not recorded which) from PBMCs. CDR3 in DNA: TGCGCCAGCAGCCCGACCGGGACACCATACTACGAGCAGTACTTC. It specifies CASSPTGTPYYEQYF.